Presented here are 29 T cell receptor beta chains from one specimen sequenced in a study of cytomegalovirus exposure and HLA in healthy donors. Data came from immunoSEQ multiplex PCR; TCRdb stores just in-frame clones and leaves some out. The sample shows over 200,000 clones, over 80% of them seen only once. The sequenced material came from PBMCs. Receptors were obtained from a woman aged 30 to 39 in good health and CMV-seropositive.

This chain uses TRBV4-1 with TRBJ1-2, with 8 bases matching TRBD1. The CDR3 is 15 residues long. Germline V gene lookup returns CDR1 MGHRA and CDR2 YSYEKL. The V gene end was trimmed by 3 bases and the J gene end by 2 bases; junction bases not matched to a gene: 5. CDR3 coding DNA: TGCGCCAGCAGCCAGAGGACAGGGCGGAACTATGGCTACACCTTC. It translates to CASSQRTGRNYGYTF.

The chain employs TRBV28 and TRBJ1-2; 9 nucleotides line up with TRBD1. V lost 5 bases to trimming and J lost 7 bases; unmatched junction nucleotides: 8. From germline, CDR1 is MDHEN and CDR2 SYDVKM. The CDR3 loop spans 14 amino acids. Written as DNA, the CDR3 is TGTGCCAGCAGTACCGGACAGGGGAAGCCTGGCTACACCTTC. Translation gives CASSTGQGKPGYTF.

V is TRBV5-1 and J is TRBJ2-1, with 7 positions matching TRBD2. Germline CDR1 and CDR2: SGHRS and YFSETQ. The V and J ends lost 4 bases and 8 bases, in that order; junction bases with no gene match: 9. The CDR3 length is 14 residues. The CDR3 nucleotides are TGCGCCAGCAGCCTCCGACTAGCTAGCTATGAGCAGTTCTTC. Its protein is CASSLRLASYEQFF.

This rearrangement joins TRBV6-5 to TRBJ1-1, with TRBD1 as a possible D gene (6 bases). V was clipped by 1 base and J by 6 bases, with 15 bases between them. CDR3 length: 15 amino acids. The V gene's germline CDR1 is MNHEY and CDR2 SVGAGI. CDR3 amino acids: CASSYLGASVAEAFF. The CDR3 DNA is TGTGCCAGCAGTTACTTGGGGGCGAGTGTCGCTGAAGCTTTCTTT.

This clone occurred once. The chain joins TRBV29-1 to TRBJ1-1, with D uncertain. Germline V gene lookup returns CDR1 SQVTM and CDR2 ANQGSEA. The V end lost 4 bases, the J end lost 1 base, and 4 bases lay between the germline ends. The CDR3 is 11 residues long. As DNA, the CDR3 is TGCAGCGTTGTAGCGAACACTGAAGCTTTCTTT. It encodes CSVVANTEAFF.

The chain employs TRBV20-1 and TRBJ2-7; unclear D gene. Germline V CDR1 and CDR2: DFQATT, SNEGSKA (reference sequence). The CDR3 runs to 11 residues. The ends were cut back, 1 base at V and 2 bases at J, with 3 bases in the middle. The CDR3 DNA reads as TGCAGTGCTAGAGTGACCTACGAGCAGTACTTC. Translating gives CSARVTYEQYF.

J is TRBJ2-2 and V is TRBV28; 9 nucleotides line up with TRBD1. V lost 1 base and J lost 4; bases outside the gene matches: 7. CDR1 and CDR2 (germline): MDHEN, SYDVKM. The CDR3 spans 17 residues. The CDR3 DNA follows: TGTGCCAGCAGTTTATCCGGACAGGGGCGAGTCACCGGGGAGCTGTTTTTT. This sequence encodes CASSLSGQGRVTGELFF. Variable domain in full (rest from reference TRBV28 and TRBJ2-2): DVKVTQSSRYLVKRTGEKVFLECVQDMDHENMFWYRQDPGLGLRLIYFSYDVKMKEKGDIPEGYSVSREKKERFSLILESASTNQTSMYLCASSLSGQGRVTGELFFGEGSRLTVL.

The chain carries TRBV11-2 and TRBJ2-7; D call uncertain. Trimming took off 2 bases at V and 0 bases at J, with 11 bases between the two ends. CDR3 length: 15 amino acids. The germline CDR1 and CDR2 sequences are SGHAT and FQNNGV. This chain's CDR3 is CASSLTLPSSYEQYF. In DNA, the CDR3 is TGTGCCAGCAGCTTAACTCTTCCGAGCTCCTACGAGCAGTACTTC.

The V call is TRBV29-1, the J call TRBJ1-1; D remains unclear. V was cut by 7 bases and J by 4 bases, with 22 bases left in between. The CDR3 covers 15 residues. The germline V gene has CDR1 SQVTM and CDR2 ANQGSEA. The DNA for the CDR3 is TGCAGCGCATCGACCACCTTGGGAGGAACCACTGAAGCTTTCTTT. This gives the protein CSASTTLGGTTEAFF.

The chain couples TRBV27 to TRBJ2-1, with D unresolved. CDR1 and CDR2 from the germline V gene are MNHEY and SMNVEV (reference sequence). This CDR3 region has 13 residues. V lost 6 bases, J lost 15 bases, and 21 bases lay in between. The DNA for the CDR3 is TGTGCCAGCAGCTCTGGAGTTGGGTCGAGCAGGTTCTTC. Translation gives CASSSGVGSSRFF.

V usage is TRBV6-5 and J usage is TRBJ1-2; TRBD1 matches 7 bases. Germline CDR1 reads MNHEY; CDR2 reads SVGAGI. The CDR3 sequence is 15 residues long. V shed 5 bases, J shed 2 bases, and the junction held 8 bases outside the gene matches. CDR3 DNA sequence: TGTGCCAGCAGTCGACAGGGCTCTGGGAACTATGGCTACACCTTC. Its translation: CASSRQGSGNYGYTF.

The gene calls are TRBV7-3 and TRBJ2-3; 10 positions agree with TRBD1. Per germline, CDR1 SGHTA and CDR2 FQGTGA. The CDR3 loop spans 15 amino acids. V was clipped by 5 bases and J by 4 bases; unmatched bases: 6. CDR3 residues: CASSERTGGPDTQYF. The CDR3, as DNA: TGTGCCAGCAGCGAGAGGACAGGGGGTCCAGATACGCAGTATTTT.

The genes are TRBV6-5 and TRBJ1-3; 7 bases align to TRBD1. Germline V CDR1 and CDR2: MNHEY, SVGAGI. The J segment lost 4 bases and the V segment lost 0 bases, leaving 3 bases of the junction unmatched. This CDR3 contains 15 residues. CDR3 amino acids: CASSYSIQGGNTIYF. CDR3 sequence (DNA): TGTGCCAGCAGTTACTCGATACAGGGGGGAAACACCATATATTTT.

The rearrangement links TRBV7-6 to TRBJ2-7; a possible D gene is TRBD1 (6 bases). Germline CDR1 SGHVS, CDR2 FNYEAQ. CDR3 length equals 15 residues. Trimming cost V 4 bases and J 3 bases, with 16 bases left between them. The CDR3 DNA reads TGTGCCAGCAGCTCCTCTCGGCAGGGGATCTACGAGCAGTACTTC. Protein sequence: CASSSSRQGIYEQYF.

CDR3 amino acids: CAWSGGQGAWTEAFF. Here the CDR3 DNA reads TGTGCCTGGAGTGGAGGACAGGGGGCATGGACTGAAGCTTTCTTT. The J gene is TRBJ1-1, the V gene TRBV30; 11 positions match TRBD1. The CDR3 totals 15 residues. V shed 1 base and J 5 bases; nucleotides not matched to a gene: 6. CDR1 GTSNPN and CDR2 SVGIG come from the germline V gene (reference sequence).

This chain connects TRBV6-5 to TRBJ2-7; no firm D call. Germline values: CDR1 MNHEY, CDR2 SVGAGI. Trimming left V 5 bases short and J 5 bases short, with 13 bases between. The CDR3 has 13 residues. CDR3 DNA sequence: TGTGCCAGCAGTCCATCTGTGGCCCACGAGCAGTACTTC. It yields the protein CASSPSVAHEQYF.

The chain recombines TRBV5-6 with TRBJ1-2, with a possible D match to TRBD1 (5 bases). CDR1 is SGHDT and CDR2 is YYEEEE in the germline V gene. The V and J ends lost 4 bases and 7 bases respectively, with 29 bases between them. This CDR3 contains 18 residues. The DNA of the CDR3 is TGTGCCAGCAGCCACCATCGTGTCCGCGAGGACATTAGGTTTGGCTACACCTTC. Translated, it gives CASSHHRVREDIRFGYTF. The whole variable domain, remainder taken from reference TRBV5-6 and TRBJ1-2, is DAGVTQSPTHLIKTRGQQVTLRCSPKSGHDTVSWYQQALGQGPQFIFQYYEEEERQRGNFPDRFSGHQFPNYSSELNVNALLLGDSALYLCASSHHRVREDIRFGYTFGSGTRLTVV.

This chain connects TRBV7-2 to TRBJ2-2; 7 nucleotides match TRBD1. Germline V gene lookup returns CDR1 SGHTA and CDR2 FQGNSA. The CDR3 runs to 17 residues. After removal of 5 bases from V and 0 bases from J, the junction contained 9 bases not matched to a gene. The CDR3 loop is CASSTNRDSANTGELFF. The DNA of the CDR3 is TGTGCCAGCAGCACTAACCGGGACAGTGCGAACACCGGGGAGCTGTTTTTT.

In this sample, this clone turned up once. The rearrangement uses TRBV15 and TRBJ2-1; D is possibly TRBD2 (5 bases). Trimming removed 1 base at V and 0 bases at J, with 7 bases between. Germline V gene sequence: CDR1 LNHNV, CDR2 YYDKDF (reference sequence). The CDR3 runs to 15 residues. The DNA of the CDR3 is TGTGCCACCAGCAGAGCCCGGGGCTCCTACAATGAGCAGTTCTTC. This codes for CATSRARGSYNEQFF.

V is TRBV4-3 and J is TRBJ2-1; 8 nucleotides match TRBD2. The CDR3 consists of 18 residues. Trimming at V came to 0 bases and at J to 5 bases, leaving 12 bases not matched to a gene. The V gene's germline CDR1 is LGHNA and CDR2 YSLEER. The CDR3 reads CASSQDSGGAGPNNEQFF. The DNA for the CDR3 is TGCGCCAGCAGCCAAGATTCGGGGGGGGCAGGCCCTAACAATGAGCAGTTCTTC.

The chain carries TRBV9 and TRBJ1-5; D call uncertain. Germline values: CDR1 SGDLS, CDR2 YYNGEE. With 0 bases removed from V and 4 bases from J, the gap between germline ends came to 8 bases. CDR3 size: 14 residues. CDR3 loop: CASSVEGGNQPQHF. CDR3 coding DNA: TGTGCCAGCAGCGTAGAAGGAGGGAATCAGCCCCAGCATTTT.

The V and J genes are TRBV19 and TRBJ1-4; D unresolved. The CDR3 consists of 15 residues. Germline CDR1 and CDR2: LNHDA and SQIVND (reference sequence). Trimming cost V 5 bases and J 3 bases, with 13 bases left between them. CDR3 sequence: CASSPREWSNEKLFF. In DNA, the CDR3 is TGTGCCAGTAGTCCACGCGAGTGGTCTAATGAAAAACTGTTTTTT.

The chain uses TRBV14 and TRBJ1-1, with 7 bases that match TRBD1. CDR1 and CDR2 (germline): SGHDN, FVKESK. The CDR3 has 13 amino acids. Trimming at V came to 6 bases and at J to 4 bases, leaving 5 bases not matched to a gene. The CDR3 is CASRTGFGTEAFF. CDR3 sequence (DNA): TGTGCCAGCAGGACAGGGTTTGGCACTGAAGCTTTCTTT.

J is TRBJ2-5 and V is TRBV9; D is undetermined. Germline V gene data show CDR1 as SGDLS and CDR2 as YYNGEE. The CDR3 sequence is 13 residues long. The V gene lost 5 bases and the J gene lost 2 bases, with 10 bases spanning the gap. The CDR3 coding sequence is TGTGCCAGCAGTCACACCTCTCAAGAGACCCAGTACTTC. It is translated as CASSHTSQETQYF.

The J gene is TRBJ2-1, the V gene TRBV25-1; 11 bases agree with TRBD2. V shed 3 bases, J shed 6 bases, and the junction held 4 bases outside the gene matches. Germline V CDR1 and CDR2: MGHDK, SYGVNS. This CDR3 is built from 15 residues. CDR3 in DNA: TGTGCCAGCAGTGAGGAAACTAGCGGGGGCAATGAGCAGTTCTTC. Its translation: CASSEETSGGNEQFF.

There are a few counts of this clone. The chain uses TRBV15 and TRBJ2-7; no firm D call. The germline V gene encodes CDR1 LNHNV and CDR2 YYDKDF (reference sequence). V gave up 3 bases and J gave up 1 base, with 10 bases separating them. The CDR3 extends over 14 amino acids. CDR3 bases: TGTGCCACCAGCAGGGGTAGATCTTCCTACGAGCAGTACTTC. Protein: CATSRGRSSYEQYF.

The chain employs TRBV28 and TRBJ1-2; 7 nucleotides match TRBD1. CDR1 and CDR2 (germline): MDHEN, SYDVKM. The CDR3 totals 14 residues. V lost 1 base to trimming and J lost 2 bases; unmatched junction nucleotides: 1. The CDR3 coding sequence is TGTGCCAGCAGTTTATCGGGACAGAACTATGGCTACACCTTC. Translation gives CASSLSGQNYGYTF.

This chain uses TRBV6-5 with TRBJ1-1, with D possibly matching TRBD1 (6 bases). The V end was cut by 8 bases, the J end by 4 bases, with 17 bases between. CDR1 is MNHEY, CDR2 SVGAGI, per germline. The CDR3 runs to 14 residues. The DNA for the CDR3 is TGTGCCAGCGTAGACAGGAATTGGGGCACTGAAGCTTTCTTT. It specifies CASVDRNWGTEAFF.

The genes are TRBV6-5 and TRBJ1-1; TRBD1 is a possible D gene (6 bases). V was cut by 4 bases and J by 5 bases, with 11 bases left in between. The CDR3 covers 13 residues. Germline V gene lookup returns CDR1 MNHEY and CDR2 SVGAGI. The CDR3 DNA reads TGTGCCAGCAGTTGGGGACAAGGAACTGAAGCTTTCTTT. Protein product: CASSWGQGTEAFF.